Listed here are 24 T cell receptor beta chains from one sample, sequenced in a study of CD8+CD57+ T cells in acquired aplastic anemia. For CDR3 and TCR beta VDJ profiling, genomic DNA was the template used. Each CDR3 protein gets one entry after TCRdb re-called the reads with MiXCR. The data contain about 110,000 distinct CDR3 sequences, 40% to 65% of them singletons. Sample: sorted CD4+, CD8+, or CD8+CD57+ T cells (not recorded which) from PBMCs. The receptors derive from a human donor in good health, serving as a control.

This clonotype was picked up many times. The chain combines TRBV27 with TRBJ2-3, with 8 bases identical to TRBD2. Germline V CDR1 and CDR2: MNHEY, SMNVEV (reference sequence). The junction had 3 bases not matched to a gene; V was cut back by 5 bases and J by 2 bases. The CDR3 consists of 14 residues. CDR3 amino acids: CASSPGLATDTQYF. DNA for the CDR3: TGTGCCAGCAGTCCAGGACTAGCCACAGATACGCAGTATTTT.

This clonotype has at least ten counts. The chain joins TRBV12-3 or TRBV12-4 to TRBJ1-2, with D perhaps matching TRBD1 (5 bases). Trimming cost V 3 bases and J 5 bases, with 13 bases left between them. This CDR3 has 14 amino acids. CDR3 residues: CASSFGTSGYGYTF. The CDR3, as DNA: TGTGCCAGCAGTTTTGGGACCTCGGGATATGGCTACACCTTC.

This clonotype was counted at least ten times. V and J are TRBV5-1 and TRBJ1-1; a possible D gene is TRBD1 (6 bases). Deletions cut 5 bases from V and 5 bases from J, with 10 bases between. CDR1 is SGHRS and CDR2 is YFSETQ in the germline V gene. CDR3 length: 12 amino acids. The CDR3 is CASSLRGTEAFF. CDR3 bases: TGCGCCAGCAGTCTGAGGGGGACTGAAGCTTTCTTT.

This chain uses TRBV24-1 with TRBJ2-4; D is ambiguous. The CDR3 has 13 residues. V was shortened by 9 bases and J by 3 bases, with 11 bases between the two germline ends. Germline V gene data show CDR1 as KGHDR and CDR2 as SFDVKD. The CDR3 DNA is TGTGCCACCGGAGCCCTGGGCAAAAACATTCAGTACTTC. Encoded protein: CATGALGKNIQYF.

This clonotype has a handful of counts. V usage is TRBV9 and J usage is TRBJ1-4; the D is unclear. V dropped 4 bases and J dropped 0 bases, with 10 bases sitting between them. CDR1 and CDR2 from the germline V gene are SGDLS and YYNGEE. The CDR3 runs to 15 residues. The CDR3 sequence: CASSTGPSTNEKLFF. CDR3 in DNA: TGTGCCAGCAGCACCGGGCCCTCAACTAATGAAAAACTGTTTTTT.

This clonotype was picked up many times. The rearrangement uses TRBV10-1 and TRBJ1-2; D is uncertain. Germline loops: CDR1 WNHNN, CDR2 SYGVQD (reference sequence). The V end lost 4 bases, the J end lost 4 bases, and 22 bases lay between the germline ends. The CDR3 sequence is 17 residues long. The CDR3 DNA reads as TGCGCCAGCAGTGGAGTAAGCCAGCCTCCGCCCCGCTATGGCTACACCTTC. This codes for CASSGVSQPPPRYGYTF.

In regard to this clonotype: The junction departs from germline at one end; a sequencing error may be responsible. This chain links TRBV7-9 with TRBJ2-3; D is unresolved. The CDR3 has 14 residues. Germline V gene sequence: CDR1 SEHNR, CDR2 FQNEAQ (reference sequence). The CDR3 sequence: CASSPDGNTDTQYF. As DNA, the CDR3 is TGTGCCAGCAGCCCGGACGGCAACACAGATACGCAGTACTTT.

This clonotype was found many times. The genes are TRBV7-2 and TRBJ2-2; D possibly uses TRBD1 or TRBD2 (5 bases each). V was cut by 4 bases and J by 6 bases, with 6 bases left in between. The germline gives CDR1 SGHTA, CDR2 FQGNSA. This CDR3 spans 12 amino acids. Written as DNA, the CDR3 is TGTGCCAGCAGCTGGGACGCCGGGGAGCTGTTTTTT. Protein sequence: CASSWDAGELFF.

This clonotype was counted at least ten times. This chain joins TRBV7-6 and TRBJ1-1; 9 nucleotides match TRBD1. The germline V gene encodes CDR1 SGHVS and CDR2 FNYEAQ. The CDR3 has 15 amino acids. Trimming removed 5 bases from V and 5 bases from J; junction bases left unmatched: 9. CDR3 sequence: CASSRTGGAGTEAFF. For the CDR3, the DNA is TGTGCCAGCAGCCGAACAGGGGGCGCGGGAACTGAAGCTTTCTTT.

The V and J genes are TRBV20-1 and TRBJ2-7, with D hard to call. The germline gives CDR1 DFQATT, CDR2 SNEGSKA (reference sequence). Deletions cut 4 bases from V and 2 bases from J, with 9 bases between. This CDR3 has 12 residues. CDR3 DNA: TGCAGTGCTATACCCCTGACCTACGAGCAGTACTTC. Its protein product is CSAIPLTYEQYF.

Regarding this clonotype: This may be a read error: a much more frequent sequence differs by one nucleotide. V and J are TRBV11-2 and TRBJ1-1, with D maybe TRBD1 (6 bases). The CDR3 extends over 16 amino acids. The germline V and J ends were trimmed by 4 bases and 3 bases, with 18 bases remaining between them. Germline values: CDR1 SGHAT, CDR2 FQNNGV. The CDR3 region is CASSSMTYGGYTEAFF. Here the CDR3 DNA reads TGTGCCAGCAGCTCAATGACCTACGGGGGCTACACTGAAGCTTTCTTT.

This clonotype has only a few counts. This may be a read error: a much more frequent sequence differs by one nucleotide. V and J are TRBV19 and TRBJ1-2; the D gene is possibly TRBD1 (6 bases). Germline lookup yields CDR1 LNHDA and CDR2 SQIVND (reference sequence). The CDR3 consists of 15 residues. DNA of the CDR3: TGTGCCGGTAGTCCTTCTCTCGGACAGATGGAGGGCTACACCTTC. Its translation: CAGSPSLGQMEGYTF.

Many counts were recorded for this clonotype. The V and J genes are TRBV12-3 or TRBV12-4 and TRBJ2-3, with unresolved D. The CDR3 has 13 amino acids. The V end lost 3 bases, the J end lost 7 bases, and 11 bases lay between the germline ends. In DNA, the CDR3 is TGTGCCAGCAGTTTCTTTGGGAATTATACGCAGTATTTT. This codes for CASSFFGNYTQYF.

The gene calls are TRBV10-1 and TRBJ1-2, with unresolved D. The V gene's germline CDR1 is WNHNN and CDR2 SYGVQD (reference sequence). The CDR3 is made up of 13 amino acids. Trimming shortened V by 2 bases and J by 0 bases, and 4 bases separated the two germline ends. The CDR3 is CASSEQANYGYTF. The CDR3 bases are TGCGCCAGCAGTGAGCAGGCTAACTATGGCTACACCTTC.

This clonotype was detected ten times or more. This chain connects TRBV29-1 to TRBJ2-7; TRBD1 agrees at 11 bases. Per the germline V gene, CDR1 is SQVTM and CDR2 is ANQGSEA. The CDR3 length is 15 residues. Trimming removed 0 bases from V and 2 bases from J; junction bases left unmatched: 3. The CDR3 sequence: CSVEERDRGAYEQYF. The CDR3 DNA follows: TGCAGCGTTGAAGAACGGGACAGGGGGGCCTACGAGCAGTACTTC.

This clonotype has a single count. The CDR3 nucleotides read TGTGCCAGCAGGGCCAGCATGAGCACTGAAGCTTTCTTT. It encodes CASRASMSTEAFF. The chain employs TRBV2 and TRBJ1-1; D is ambiguous. Germline values: CDR1 SNHLY, CDR2 FYNNEI. The CDR3 covers 13 residues. The V and J ends lost 6 bases and 4 bases respectively, with 12 bases between them.

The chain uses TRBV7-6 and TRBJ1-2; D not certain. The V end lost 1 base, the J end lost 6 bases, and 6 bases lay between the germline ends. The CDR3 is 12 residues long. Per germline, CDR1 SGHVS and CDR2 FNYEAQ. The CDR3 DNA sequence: TGTGCCAGCAGCTTAGACCCGGATGGCTACACCTTC. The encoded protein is CASSLDPDGYTF. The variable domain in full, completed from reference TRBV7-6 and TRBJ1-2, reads GAGVSQSPRYKVTKRGQDVALRCDPISGHVSLYWYRQALGQGPEFLTYFNYEAQQDKSGLPNDRFSAERPEGSISTLTIQRTEQRDSAMYRCASSLDPDGYTFGSGTRLTVV.

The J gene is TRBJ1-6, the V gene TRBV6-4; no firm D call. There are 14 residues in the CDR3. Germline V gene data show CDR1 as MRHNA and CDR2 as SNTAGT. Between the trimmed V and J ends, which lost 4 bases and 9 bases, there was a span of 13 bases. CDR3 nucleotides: TGTGCCAGCAGTGCCGATACTTCCAGTTCACCCCTCCACTTT. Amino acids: CASSADTSSSPLHF.

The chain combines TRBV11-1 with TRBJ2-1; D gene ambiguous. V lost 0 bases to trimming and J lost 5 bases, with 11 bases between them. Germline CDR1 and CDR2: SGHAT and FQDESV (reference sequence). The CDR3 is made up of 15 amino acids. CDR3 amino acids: CASSLAGILNNEQFF. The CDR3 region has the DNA TGTGCCAGCAGCTTAGCGGGTATTCTAAACAATGAGCAGTTCTTC.

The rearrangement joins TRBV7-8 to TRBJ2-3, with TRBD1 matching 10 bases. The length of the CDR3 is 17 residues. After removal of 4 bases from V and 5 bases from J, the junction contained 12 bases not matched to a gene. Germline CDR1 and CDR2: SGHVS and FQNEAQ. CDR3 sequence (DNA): TGTGCCAGCAGCTCCTCACTAGGGACAGGGGTGGGAGATACGCAGTATTTT. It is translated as CASSSSLGTGVGDTQYF.

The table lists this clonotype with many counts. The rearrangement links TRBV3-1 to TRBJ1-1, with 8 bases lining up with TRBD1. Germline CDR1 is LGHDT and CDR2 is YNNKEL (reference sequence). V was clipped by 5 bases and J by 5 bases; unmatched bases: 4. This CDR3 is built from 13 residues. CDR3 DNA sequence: TGTGCCAGCAGCGCGACAGGGGAAACTGAAGCTTTCTTT. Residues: CASSATGETEAFF.

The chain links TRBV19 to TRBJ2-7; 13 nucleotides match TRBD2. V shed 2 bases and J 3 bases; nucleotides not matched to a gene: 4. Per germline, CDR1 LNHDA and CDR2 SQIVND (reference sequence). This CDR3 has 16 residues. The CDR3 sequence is CASSIILAGGGYEQYF. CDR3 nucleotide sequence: TGTGCCAGTAGTATAATACTAGCGGGAGGGGGCTACGAGCAGTACTTC.

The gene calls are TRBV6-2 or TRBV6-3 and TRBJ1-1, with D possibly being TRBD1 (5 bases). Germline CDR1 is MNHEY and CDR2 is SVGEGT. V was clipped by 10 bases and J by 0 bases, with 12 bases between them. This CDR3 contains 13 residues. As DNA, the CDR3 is TGTGCCACCCCTTGGGGGATGAACACTGAAGCTTTCTTT. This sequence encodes CATPWGMNTEAFF.

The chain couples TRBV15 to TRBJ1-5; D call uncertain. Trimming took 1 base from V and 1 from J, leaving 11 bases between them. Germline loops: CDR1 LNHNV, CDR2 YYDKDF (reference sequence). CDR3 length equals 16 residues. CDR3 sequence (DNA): TGTGCCACCAGCAGAGCACATACCGGGAGCAATCAGCCCCAGCATTTT. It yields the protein CATSRAHTGSNQPQHF.